This is a list of T cell receptor beta chains from one sample in a study of vaccination and CD4 T cells after COVID-19. Their target antigens are unknown. Using its own MiXCR run on the PCR reads, TCRdb lists one record per CDR3 protein. The sample consists of fewer than 13,000 distinct CDR3 sequences, 35% to 45% of them appearing once. Sequences were obtained from CD4+ T cells from blood, cultured in vitro. These receptors originate from a human donor in good health. Each CDR3 is given with its conserved first and last residue. The order of the fields is J gene, V gene, CDR3 protein.

>TRBJ2-2|TRBV11-3
CASSLSTGELFF
>TRBJ2-7|TRBV19
CASSIGPVDYEQYF
>TRBJ2-2|TRBV7-3
CASSPSGGAGELFF
>TRBJ1-5|TRBV10-3
CAISERTPNSNQPQHF
>TRBJ1-6|TRBV30
CAWSAQGLSPLHF
>TRBJ1-2|TRBV12-3/TRBV12-4
CASSSNYGHTF
>TRBJ1-2|TRBV10-1
CASKRAGGYTF
>TRBJ2-1|TRBV27
CASTLAGGPKGEQFF
>TRBJ2-5|TRBV12-3/TRBV12-4
CASSWDREETQYF
>TRBJ1-2|TRBV6-1
CASSTRGQAGGYTF
>TRBJ1-5|TRBV24-1
CATTNSNQPQHF
>TRBJ1-1|TRBV4-3
CASSPGLLDPHTEAFF
>TRBJ2-2|TRBV27
CASKVFDTNTGELFF
>TRBJ2-5|TRBV9
CASSVASGIGRETQYF
>TRBJ1-1|TRBV7-6
CASSKENSNTEAFF
>TRBJ2-2|TRBV20-1
CSAEPSSRPPGELFF
>TRBJ1-2|TRBV6-1
CASSMTGPFGYGYTF